This paragraph reports one T cell receptor (beta chain). The antigen is unknown. This sample was included in a study of T cells expressing NK-cell markers. For the study at large: Serological testing identified most of the eight sequenced donors as HCMV-seropositive and one as seronegative. Study results and limitations: HCMV specificity was not established for the expanded NKG2C+ T cell clones. The study found these clonotypes also leading the CD3+CD56-NKG2C+ fraction in a few donors.

It was by 5'RACE template switching with UMIs that TCR beta cDNA was made. TCRdb reprocessed the 5' RACE reads, keeping one entry per CDR3 protein, no DNA. This sample's table has 200,000 to 300,000 distinct CDR3 sequences. Germline values: CDR1 MNHNS, CDR2 SASEGT. The CDR3 runs to 15 residues. This receptor was obtained from a man aged 18 to 30 in good health. The specimen was blood T cells: a sorted CD56 or NKG2C T cell subset, CD4+ or CD8+ T cells, or bulk PBMC T cells (not recorded which). This rearrangement joins TRBV6-1 to TRBJ1-5. This chain's CDR3 is CASSEWAGREQPQHF.